The present T cell receptor beta chain was sequenced within a study of Graves' ophthalmopathy and Graves' hyperthyroidism (dated by TCRdb to between 2017 and 2018). Context from the whole study: Peripheral blood was collected before any treatment was given, at the time of initial diagnosis. In total, around 140 blood samples were TCR-sequenced: fewer than 50 ophthalmopathy, some 75 hyperthyroidism and some 17 hyperthyroidism-to-ophthalmopathy patients. An independent validation cohort comprised 18 to 20 hyperthyroidism patients and roughly 15 patients who later progressed from hyperthyroidism to ophthalmopathy. TCR beta repertoire signatures were used to distinguish Graves' ophthalmopathy from Graves' hyperthyroidism and to predict progression to ophthalmopathy. The roughly 100 discovery patients were randomly divided into training and test sets at a 7:3 ratio. T-cell repertoires of thyroid tissue and blood were compared in six or seven hyperthyroidism patients. Following sample collection, hyperthyroidism patients were given methimazole at a starting dose of 30 mg daily, and ophthalmopathy patients were given high-dose intravenous methylprednisolone. A discovery set of 95 to 100 patients (43 ophthalmopathy, about 59 stable hyperthyroidism) was enrolled to explore V-J signatures distinguishing ophthalmopathy from hyperthyroidism. Here is what the overall study found, with its caveats: In cross-validation, the 13-signature model distinguished ophthalmopathy from stable hyperthyroidism with just over 85% sensitivity and over 81% specificity, while in the test set the corresponding values were roughly 80% and 75%. No statistical method was used to predetermine the sample size, and group allocation was not hidden from the investigators. Most expanded thyroid clonotypes with frequency above 0.001 were also detected in blood, suggesting blood repertoires may reflect the thyroid immune response. In validation, the model predicted ophthalmopathy progression with more than 55% sensitivity and roughly 72% specificity; around twelve predicted patients were CT-confirmed with GO in a median of 6.5 months.

For repertoire sequencing, TCR beta CDR3 regions were amplified from RNA transcripts. The first round was an RT-PCR using HTBI primers with the Qiagen OneStep RT-PCR kit, and this first round was followed by a second-round multiplex PCR, then size selection and purification. Libraries were sequenced on an Illumina HiSeq2000 using paired-end 100 bp reads. As for how the authors treated the data: Reads were processed with SOAPnuke, discarding reads with adapters, uncalled bases, mean Phred below 15, or no exact constant-primer or identifier match. High-quality paired reads were merged with COPE v1.2.5. Clonotypes were defined as unique nucleotide sequences and were aligned to IMGT TRB V, D and J references using MiTCR v1.1. Analysis was restricted to V-J combinations with a frequency above 0.0001, which covered over 98% of repertoires. For each V-J combination, a TCR clonal expansion and chaos score was defined as the ratio of F50 clonal expansion to chaos observed in the TCRdist matrix. Welch's t-statistics and random forest were used to reduce the features to roughly 14 V-J combinations, which were then used as input to a naive Bayes classifier. The Morisita-Horn index was used to measure how similar the thyroid and blood repertoires were. TCRdb reworked the public reads: Q25 trimming with fastp, MiXCR clone assembly, productive beta chains retained. Each record represents a unique CDR3 protein, reported with the most common genes and DNA among its rows. The V and J calls were determined by TCRdb, not by the authors. In all, the sample holds under 800,000 distinct CDR3 sequences, and about 24% of those were seen once. The top ten clones comprise more than 5.5% of the sample.

Hyperthyroidism was defined as stable when no progression to ophthalmopathy occurred within 18 months of follow-up. Patients with hyperthyroidism were aged 18 to 65 years, had been newly diagnosed, and had a disease duration of less than 2 months. Patients were excluded if they had other autoimmune diseases, uncontrolled infections, pregnancy or lactation. Diagnosis was based on clinical symptoms, serum thyroxine, TRAb, thyroid ultrasound and orbital computed tomography. Ficoll-Paque density gradient centrifugation was used to isolate PBMCs from around 10 ml of fresh peripheral blood. Total RNA was extracted with Trizol reagent and quality-checked on an Agilent 2100 Bioanalyzer. A few counts support this clonotype. The clone's antigen remains unknown. Per-base qualities were not stored, and no clone one base away is much larger. Taken from cysteine to phenylalanine, the CDR3 has 15 residues. The sequence is cut down to CDR3 DNA, 45 bases in frame from base 1. Sequences KGHDR (CDR1) and SFDVKD (CDR2) are obtained from the germline V gene. The V end gives up 4 bases and the J end 6 bases, leaving 5 bases in the junction not matched to a gene.

The sequence came from a woman between 18 and 29 years old with stable Graves' hyperthyroidism. Some clones in this sample may be carry-over from other donors' samples. Donor details come from another sample of the same person, matched by shared clones. The source material was peripheral blood. This receptor chain uses TRBV24-1 and TRBJ1-2, with TRBD1 identical over 12 junction bases. CDR3 loop: CATSDGTGGKNGYTF. The DNA sequence follows: TGTGCCACCAGTGACGGGACAGGGGGCAAAAATGGCTACACCTTC.